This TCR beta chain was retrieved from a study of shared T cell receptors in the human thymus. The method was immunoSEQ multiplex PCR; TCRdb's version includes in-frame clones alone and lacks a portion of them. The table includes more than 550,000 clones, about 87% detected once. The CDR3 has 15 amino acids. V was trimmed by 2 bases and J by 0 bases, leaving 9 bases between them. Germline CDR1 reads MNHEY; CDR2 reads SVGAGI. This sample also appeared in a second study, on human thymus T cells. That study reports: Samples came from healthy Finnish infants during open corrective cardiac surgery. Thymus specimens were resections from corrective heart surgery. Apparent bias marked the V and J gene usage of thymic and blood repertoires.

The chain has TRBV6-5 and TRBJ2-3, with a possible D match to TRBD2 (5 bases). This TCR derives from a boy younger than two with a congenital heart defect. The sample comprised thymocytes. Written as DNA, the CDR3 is TGTGCCAGCAGTTACGCGGGTTTGAGCACAGATACGCAGTATTTT. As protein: CASSYAGLSTDTQYF.